This entry lists 12 T cell receptor beta chains sequenced from one sample in a study of human T cells and chemical hapten exposure. TCRdb passed the RACE reads through MiXCR, listing each CDR3 protein once. The table lists fewer than 300,000 distinct CDR3 sequences, over 8% of them singletons. Specified time point: pre-sensitization, week 0. As to treatment: therapeutic diphenylcyclopropenone sensitization with weekly scalp DPC. The material was whole blood, obtained in connection with sensitization to the hapten diphenylcyclopropenone (DPC). The source of these receptors is a woman in her forties with alopecia areata. Some clones in this sample may be carry-over from other donors' samples.

The chain uses TRBV6-2 or TRBV6-3 and TRBJ2-2; 8 nucleotides align to TRBD1. Losses at the gene ends were 4 bases for V and 4 bases for J; bases not matched to a gene: 8. The germline CDR1 and CDR2 sequences are MNHEY and SVGEGT. This CDR3 is 16 amino acids long. CDR3: CASSSGTGTATGELFF. CDR3 sequence (DNA): TGTGCCAGCAGTTCAGGGACAGGCACGGCCACCGGGGAGCTGTTTTTT.

This clonotype came up a few times. V usage is TRBV7-2 and J usage is TRBJ1-5, with 8 bases matching TRBD1. Germline CDR1 SGHTA, CDR2 FQGNSA. The CDR3 has 16 amino acids. The V gene end was trimmed by 5 bases and the J gene end by 3 bases; junction bases not matched to a gene: 9. In DNA form, the CDR3 reads TGTGCCAGCAGCCGATTCGGACAGGGTTTCAATCAGCCCCAGCATTTT. This codes for CASSRFGQGFNQPQHF.

Ten or more counts support this clonotype. V is TRBV5-1 and J is TRBJ2-7; 7 positions agree with TRBD2. Germline CDR1 SGHRS, CDR2 YFSETQ. Trimming removed 1 base from V and 6 bases from J; junction bases left unmatched: 13. This CDR3 has 16 residues. In DNA form, the CDR3 reads TGCGCCAGCAGCTTGACGGCTAGCGGTCTTCCGGGCGAGCAGTACTTC. Its translation is CASSLTASGLPGEQYF.

There are a few counts of this clonotype. The chain recombines TRBV5-1 with TRBJ2-7; TRBD2 aligns across 9 bases. V shed 3 bases, J shed 3 bases, and the junction held 1 base outside the gene matches. Per germline, CDR1 SGHRS and CDR2 YFSETQ. The CDR3 is 13 residues long. Written as DNA, the CDR3 is TGCGCCAGCAGCTCTAGCGGGAACTACGAGCAGTACTTC. Translation gives CASSSSGNYEQYF.

The V call is TRBV27, the J call TRBJ2-7, with D possibly being TRBD2 (5 bases). CDR1 and CDR2 (germline): MNHEY, SMNVEV (reference sequence). V gave up 4 bases and J gave up 2 bases, with 12 bases separating them. The CDR3 consists of 14 residues. CDR3 sequence: CASSSAGPPYEQYF. In nucleotides, the CDR3 is TGTGCCAGCAGTTCCGCGGGTCCGCCCTACGAGCAGTACTTC.

The chain joins TRBV28 to TRBJ2-7, with D unresolved. CDR1 and CDR2 (germline): MDHEN, SYDVKM. The V end lost 1 base, the J end lost 4 bases, and 5 bases lay between the germline ends. The CDR3 is 12 residues long. CDR3 sequence reads: CASSLYGYEQYF. The CDR3 DNA follows: TGTGCCAGCAGTTTATACGGGTACGAGCAGTACTTC.

This sequence joins TRBV21-1 and TRBJ2-2; the D call TRBD2 from the table was never checked on the DNA. TRBV21-1 is a pseudogene. The CDR3 runs 15 residues. The chain's CDR3 is CASSKKGRDTGELFF. The CDR3 DNA reads TGTGCCAGCAGCAAAAAAGGGAGGGACACCGGGGAGCTGTTTTTT.

The chain uses TRBV10-3 and TRBJ1-1; D call uncertain. Trimming cost V 3 bases and J 1 base, with 9 bases left between them. Germline CDR1 ENHRY, CDR2 SYGVKD. CDR3 length: 14 amino acids. Written as DNA, the CDR3 is TGTGCCATCAGTGACCCCGGAGCGAACACTGAAGCTTTCTTT. Translation: CAISDPGANTEAFF.

This clonotype was seen at least ten times. The chain recombines TRBV2 with TRBJ1-4; 8 nucleotides agree with TRBD1. V trimming: 6 bases; J trimming: 7 bases; junction bases outside the gene matches: 4. From germline, CDR1 is SNHLY and CDR2 FYNNEI. The CDR3 totals 13 residues. CDR3 region: CASSGQGVEKLFF. In nucleotides, the CDR3 is TGTGCCAGCAGCGGACAGGGAGTTGAAAAACTGTTTTTT.

This clonotype was detected many times. The chain joins TRBV7-9 to TRBJ2-5; D call uncertain. The CDR3 length is 14 residues. Trimming took off 1 base at V and 1 base at J, with 7 bases between the two ends. Germline assignment: CDR1 SEHNR and CDR2 FQNEAQ (reference sequence). CDR3 region: CASSLGQLQETQYF. CDR3 sequence (DNA): TGTGCCAGCAGCTTAGGCCAGCTCCAAGAGACCCAGTACTTC.

This clonotype was observed a handful of times. The CDR3 bases are TGTGCCAGCAGTCTCATTGAAGGGGGAAGTTCACCCCTCCACTTT. Translated: CASSLIEGGSSPLHF. The rearrangement joins TRBV27 to TRBJ1-6, with D possibly matching TRBD1 (6 bases). CDR1 and CDR2 (germline): MNHEY, SMNVEV (reference sequence). The V end was cut by 5 bases, the J end by 9 bases, with 17 bases between. There are 15 residues in the CDR3.

The chain carries TRBV27 and TRBJ2-2, with 15 bases matching TRBD2. This CDR3 has 16 residues. V lost 6 bases, J lost 6 bases, and 5 bases stayed unmatched. CDR1 is MNHEY, CDR2 SMNVEV, per germline (reference sequence). The CDR3 DNA sequence: TGTGCCAGCAGGGGACTAGCGGGAGGACCCGCCGGGGAGCTGTTTTTT. It is translated as CASRGLAGGPAGELFF.